The source of this T cell receptor beta chain is a study of CXCR3-negative and CXCR3-positive naive CD8 T cells (dated by TCRdb to about 2019). The study in broad terms: Around 140 million TRB reads were obtained in total, roughly 1.5 +/- 0.3 million reads per library. The diversity and physicochemical repertoire analyses included under 12 donors pooled from two independent experiments. For the TRBV-TRBJ cluster analysis, the naive subsets came from about five donors, while the memory cells came from 3 donors.

Sequenced on a NextSeq 550. The Human TCR Profiling Kit (MiLaboratory) was used to prepare UMI-labeled 5' RACE TRB cDNA libraries. The full amount of extracted RNA was used for cDNA synthesis, and the full amount of resulting cDNA was used for PCR amplification. Libraries were prepared in parallel with an identical number of PCR cycles. The paper's data handling went like this. With a requirement of at least two reads per UMI, MIGEC and MiXCR extracted about 57,000 +/- 9,900 unique UMI-labeled TRB cDNA molecules per library. On average, each library contained about 40,000 +/- 10,000 functional in-frame TRB CDR3 nucleotide clonotypes without stop codons. After downsampling to 5000 UMI-labeled TRB molecules per sample, diversity metrics, including normalized Shannon-Wiener and Chao1, were computed in VDJtools. VDJtools was used to calculate clonotype-size-weighted physicochemical properties of the central five CDR3 residues, namely interaction energy, strength, volume and Kidera factor 4. Through TCRdb reprocessing, the reads give one entry per CDR3 protein sequence; DNA is omitted. The V and J calls were determined by TCRdb, not by the authors. This specimen's table enumerates approximately 130,000 distinct CDR3 sequences. Of the sample, roughly 0.39% is held by the ten largest clones.

Each CD8+ T cell subset was flow-sorted in triplicate, and 300,000 cells per subset were placed directly into RLT lysis buffer. Naive CD8+ T cells were defined stringently as CD45RO-CCR7+CD27+CD95- to exclude memory contaminants. Peripheral blood mononuclear cells were isolated from buffy coats using standard density gradient centrifugation. A FACSAria III was used to flow-sort naive CXCR3-negative and CXCR3-positive CD8+ T cells. An RNeasy Mini Kit was used to extract total RNA from the sorted cells. The paper's findings and limits, for the study overall: Freshly isolated PBMCs were used for most assays because CXCR3 expression went down partially after cryopreservation. Repertoire diversity was comparably high in both naive subsets but much lower in memory CD8+ T cells. Within the same donor, TRBV-TRBJ usage looked similar between naive CXCR3-negative and CXCR3-positive cells, but memory cells had distinct patterns. Compared with CXCR3-negative naive cells, CXCR3-positive naive cells had TRB CDR3s with higher hydrophobicity (lower Kidera factor 4), lower energy, and higher strength and volume indices. Because surface CD5, which is linked to self-reactivity in mice, was comparable between the naive subsets, TCR interaction strength was also inferred from TRB CDR3 physicochemical properties.

To note about this clonotype: There is no known antigen for this receptor.

The sample was naive CXCR3+ CD8+ T cells from blood. Interpreted using the paper, the cell subset or site label stands for: CD45RO-CCR7+CD27+CD95- naive CD8+ T cells expressing CXCR3 (TNR3+). This TCR was sampled from a human donor in good health. Some clones in this sample may be carry-over from other donors' samples.

The CDR3 has the sequence CASSLVAGDPFSYEQYF. This sequence uses TRBV27 and TRBJ2-7; TCRdb picks TRBD2, but there is no DNA to check that call. CDR1 and CDR2, per the germline V gene (reference sequence), are MNHEY and SMNVEV. From the cysteine up to the phenylalanine, the CDR3 has a length of 17 residues. The DNA sequence is not available.